This TCR beta chain was retrieved from a study of Tregs in tolerant kidney transplant recipients. Study results and limitations: Tregs expanded with activated donor B cells seemed most donor-specific. Few patients were studied, so findings need validation in larger groups. Biological reproducibility was not directly addressed, but technical replication error appeared minimal.

Sequenced by immunoSEQ multiplex PCR; TCRdb stores in-frame clones only, minus some. The data contain under 100,000 clones, approximately 94% of them singletons. From germline, CDR1 is SGHVS and CDR2 FQNEAQ. Trimming cost V 5 bases and J 6 bases, with 14 bases left between them. The CDR3 is made up of 14 amino acids. Thawed PBMCs were FACS-sorted into unstimulated CD4+CD25+CD127- regulatory T cells, CD4+CD25- non-regulatory cells, CD4 and CD8 cells. Points on this clone: The antigen is not known.

The source material was CD8+ T cells from blood. This chain links TRBV7-8 with TRBJ1-5; D remains unclear. This receptor was identified in a human donor in good health. This CDR3 reads CASSPPGSAQPQHF. DNA of the CDR3: TGTGCCAGCAGCCCGCCTGGGAGCGCTCAGCCCCAGCATTTT.